The 8 T cell receptor beta chains below all came from one sample that was sequenced in a study of regulatory T cells in long-lasting Graves disease. The time point was: newly diagnosed GD, antithyroid drugs for less than 3 months. PBMC RNA served as the TCR library source. Construction of TCR beta libraries relied on iRepertoire HTBI primers and on Arm-PCR targeting CDR3 regions. TCRdb recomputed calls from the multiplex PCR reads with MiXCR, one row per CDR3 protein. The sample contains about 530,000 distinct CDR3 sequences, 15% to 20% of which appear only once. This sample also belongs to another study, concerning T cells in Graves' hyperthyroidism and ophthalmopathy.

The sample in question was peripheral blood mononuclear cells (PBMCs), obtained at new diagnosis, from a patient treated with antithyroid drugs. The receptors come from a woman in her forties or fifties with Graves disease.

This clonotype has a handful of counts. The chain has TRBV11-3 and TRBJ2-5, with D perhaps being TRBD1 or TRBD2 (5 bases each). In germline, CDR1 is SGHNT, CDR2 YENEEA. The V end lost 8 bases, the J end lost 2 bases, and 15 bases lay between the germline ends. The CDR3 totals 14 residues. The DNA for the CDR3 is TGTGCCAGCTCCGGGGACGGGGCGCAAGAGACCCAGTACTTC. It encodes CASSGDGAQETQYF.

This clonotype was observed at least ten times. CDR3 sequence (DNA): TGTGCCTGGAGTGTACGAGGACAGAGGTTTGATGGCTACACCTTC. It yields the protein CAWSVRGQRFDGYTF. V and J are TRBV30 and TRBJ1-2, with D tentatively TRBD1 (6 bases). The germline V gene has CDR1 GTSNPN and CDR2 SVGIG (reference sequence). Trimming removed 0 bases from V and 6 bases from J, with 17 bases in between. This CDR3 contains 15 residues.

This clonotype was observed a few times. The chain has TRBV20-1 and TRBJ1-1; TRBD1 matches 7 bases. CDR3 length equals 12 residues. With V trimmed by 3 bases and J by 6 bases, 4 bases remained unmatched. Germline-derived CDR1 and CDR2 are DFQATT and SNEGSKA (reference sequence). The CDR3 DNA reads TGCAGTGCTAGGGAGGGGGCTGCTGAAGCTTTCTTT. Translated: CSAREGAAEAFF.

This clonotype was seen a handful of times. V and J are TRBV19 and TRBJ1-5, with D tentatively TRBD1 (5 bases). This CDR3 region has 15 residues. CDR1 and CDR2 from the germline V gene are LNHDA and SQIVND (reference sequence). V was cut by 4 bases and J by 0 bases, with 10 bases left in between. The CDR3 bases are TGTGCCAGTAGTACTCCCCAGGGTAGCAATCAGCCCCAGCATTTT. Amino acids: CASSTPQGSNQPQHF. The full variable domain, with the rest looked up from reference TRBV19 and TRBJ1-5, is DGGITQSPKYLFRKEGQNVTLSCEQNLNHDAMYWYRQDPGQGLRLIYYSQIVNDFQKGDIAEGYSVSREKKESFPLTVTSAQKNPTAFYLCASSTPQGSNQPQHFGDGTRLSIL.

This rearrangement joins TRBV10-3 to TRBJ1-1, with TRBD1 identical over 9 bases. CDR1 is ENHRY, CDR2 SYGVKD, per germline. The CDR3 has 14 residues. J lost 2 bases, V lost 10 bases, and 8 bases had no gene match. CDR3 nucleotides: TGTGCCAGCACCGGGACAGGGCACAACACTGAAGCTTTCTTT. It codes for CASTGTGHNTEAFF.

This clonotype was recorded a few times. V usage is TRBV4-2 and J usage is TRBJ2-7; a weak D match, TRBD1 (5 bases). The CDR3 is 15 residues long. Germline V lookup: CDR1 LGHNA, CDR2 YNFKEQ. Deletions cut 2 bases from V and 0 bases from J, with 11 bases between. The CDR3 reads CASSQPQDISYEQYF. Here the CDR3 DNA reads TGTGCCAGCAGCCAACCACAGGACATCTCCTACGAGCAGTACTTC.

This clonotype was counted many times. This chain links TRBV6-1 with TRBJ2-3; 14 positions match TRBD2. This CDR3 is built from 15 residues. Germline V lookup: CDR1 MNHNS, CDR2 SASEGT. Trimming at V came to 6 bases and at J to 3 bases, leaving 2 bases not matched to a gene. The CDR3 DNA follows: TGTGCCAGCAGGAGGACTAGCGGGGGGACAGATACGCAGTATTTT. The encoded protein is CASRRTSGGTDTQYF.

This clonotype has more than one count but fewer than ten. The rearrangement uses TRBV12-3 or TRBV12-4 and TRBJ1-2; D unresolved. Trimming removed 7 bases at V and 6 bases at J, with 9 bases between. This CDR3 spans 11 amino acids. DNA of the CDR3: TGTGCCAGCAATTCCGAGGATGGCTACACCTTC. Amino acid sequence: CASNSEDGYTF.